Below, 7 T cell receptor beta chains from the same sample are listed, as sequenced in a study of blood T cells in healthy people across ages. Together with a sample-barcoded 5' primer, a J-beta primer mix was included in a second PCR lasting about 7 to 12 cycles. TCRdb ran MiXCR on the 5' RACE reads and lists one entry per CDR3 protein. The sample holds some 670,000 distinct CDR3 sequences, about 51% seen once. Sequencing input: blood. The receptors derive from a woman of 80 years or more in good health.

The gene calls are TRBV4-1 and TRBJ2-5, with 10 bases matching TRBD2. V was pared by 7 bases and J by 5 bases, with 7 bases of the junction left unmatched. Germline V lookup: CDR1 MGHRA, CDR2 YSYEKL. The CDR3 length is 14 residues. The CDR3 region is CASTPGLALETQYF. CDR3 bases: TGCGCCAGCACTCCGGGACTAGCGCTCGAGACCCAGTACTTC.

On this clonotype itself: A much larger clone differs from this one at a single base, so this may be a read error. The rearrangement links TRBV5-1 to TRBJ2-1; D is possibly TRBD1 (6 bases). The J call is uncertain, as TRBJ2-7 better fits the DNA end. Per the germline V gene, CDR1 is SGHRS and CDR2 is YFSETQ. The CDR3 loop spans 18 amino acids. This chain's CDR3 is CASGTAPLLQGRYNEQYF. The DNA for the CDR3 is TGCGCCAGCGGAACTGCCCCCCTCCTACAGGGAAGGTACAATGAGCAGTACTTC.

The chain is built from TRBV27 and TRBJ2-7; D may be TRBD2 (6 bases). Trimming pared 6 bases from V and 3 bases from J, leaving 12 bases between. The CDR3 is 13 amino acids. The germline CDR1 and CDR2 sequences are MNHEY and SMNVEV (reference sequence). CDR3 residues: CASSPGTFYEQYF. CDR3 nucleotides: TGTGCCAGCAGCCCAGGGACTTTCTACGAGCAGTACTTC.

This clonotype was seen many times. This chain connects TRBV24-1 to TRBJ2-1, with 8 bases lining up with TRBD2. V was clipped by 3 bases and J by 6 bases; unmatched bases: 9. Germline V lookup: CDR1 KGHDR, CDR2 SFDVKD. This CDR3 contains 16 residues. The CDR3 DNA reads as TGTGCCACCAGTGATGGAATAGCGGGACTCATCAATGAGCAGTTCTTC. Protein: CATSDGIAGLINEQFF.

This clonotype was seen once. This chain uses TRBV29-1 with TRBJ2-3; 9 bases align to TRBD2. Germline V lookup: CDR1 SQVTM, CDR2 ANQGSEA. V shed 4 bases, J shed 4 bases, and the junction held 6 bases outside the gene matches. The length of the CDR3 is 14 residues. The CDR3 DNA is TGCAGCGTTGGACTAGCGGATTGGCCAGATACGCAGTATTTT. It translates to CSVGLADWPDTQYF.

This sequence joins TRBV15 and TRBJ1-5; perhaps TRBD1 as D (5 bases). The CDR3 covers 14 residues. V was trimmed by 4 bases and J by 0 bases, leaving 7 bases between them. Germline CDR1 LNHNV, CDR2 YYDKDF (reference sequence). The CDR3 coding sequence is TGTGCCACCAGCAAGAGGGGTAGCAATCAGCCCCAGCATTTT. Encoded protein: CATSKRGSNQPQHF.

The chain uses TRBV20-1 and TRBJ2-1; 7 nucleotides match TRBD1. Germline V gene sequence: CDR1 DFQATT, CDR2 SNEGSKA (reference sequence). The V segment lost 6 bases and the J segment 0 bases; nucleotides outside the gene matches: 11. The CDR3 length is 16 residues. CDR3 region: CSAPTMTGRSYNEQFF. The CDR3, as DNA: TGCAGTGCACCGACAATGACAGGGCGCTCCTACAATGAGCAGTTCTTC.